This TCR beta chain originates from a study of T cell changes during pregnancy in multiple sclerosis. Assay used: immunoSEQ multiplex PCR; TCRdb lists only in-frame clones, some missing. Of about 54,000 clones in the sample, approximately 90% are singletons; the top ten hold over 0.5%. Germline CDR1 is MNHEY and CDR2 is SMNVEV (reference sequence). The CDR3 runs 15 residues. Unmatched junction bases numbered 7, after V lost 6 bases and J lost 1 base. This sequence originates from a female donor with multiple sclerosis, enrolled in a pregnancy study. The chain couples TRBV27 to TRBJ2-7; TRBD1 agrees at 9 bases. The material was CD4+ T cells from peripheral blood mononuclear cells, obtained in the first trimester of pregnancy. The CDR3 coding sequence is TGTGCCAGCAGCGGAGCCGGGACAGGGTCCTACGAGCAGTACTTC. Amino acid sequence: CASSGAGTGSYEQYF.